This T cell receptor beta chain was obtained from a study of CD8+ T cells in alopecia areata. Germline V gene data show CDR1 as SQVTM and CDR2 as ANQGSEA. This CDR3 contains 13 residues. V lost 7 bases to trimming and J lost 3 bases, with 16 bases between them. Overall study findings and caveats: In blood and scalp, many expanded lesional clones persisted during tofacitinib. Scalp samples also contribute reads from the resident alphabeta T cells found in normal skin. Treatment with tofacitinib significantly lowered scalp clonality and reduced expanded CD8+ clones among the top 100.

Treatment meaning: oral pan-JAK inhibitor, 5-10 mg twice daily. Comment on this clone: Its antigen is not known.

It was cDNA, reverse transcribed from extracted RNA, that served as the sequencing template. TCRdb's copy holds only in-frame clones and misses some; the assay was immunoSEQ multiplex PCR. The sample holds 150,000 to 250,000 clones, about 60% seen once. This specimen was CD4+ T cells sorted from blood, taken at week 4, from a patient treated with tofacitinib. The chain employs TRBV29-1 and TRBJ2-7; D unclear. The receptor was derived from a human donor with alopecia areata. CDR3 sequence: CSAATIINYEQYF. CDR3 bases: TGCAGCGCTGCTACGATCATAAACTACGAGCAGTACTTC.